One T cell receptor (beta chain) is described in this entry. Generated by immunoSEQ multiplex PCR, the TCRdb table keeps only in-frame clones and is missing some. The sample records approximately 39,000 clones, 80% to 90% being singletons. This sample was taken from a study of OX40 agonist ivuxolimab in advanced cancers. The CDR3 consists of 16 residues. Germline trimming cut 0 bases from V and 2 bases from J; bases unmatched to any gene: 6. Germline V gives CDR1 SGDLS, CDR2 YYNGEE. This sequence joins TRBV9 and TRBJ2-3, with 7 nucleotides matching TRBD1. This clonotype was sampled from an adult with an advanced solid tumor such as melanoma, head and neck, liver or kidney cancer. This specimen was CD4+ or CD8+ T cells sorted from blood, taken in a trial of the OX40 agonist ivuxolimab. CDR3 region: CASSVEGAKYTDTQYF. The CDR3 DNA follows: TGTGCCAGCAGCGTAGAGGGGGCTAAGTACACAGATACGCAGTATTTT. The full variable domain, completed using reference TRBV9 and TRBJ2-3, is DSGVTQTPKHLITATGQRVTLRCSPRSGDLSVYWYQQSLDQGLQFLIQYYNGEERAKGNILERFSAQQFPDLHSELNLSSLELGDSALYFCASSVEGAKYTDTQYFGPGTRLTVL.